This T cell receptor beta chain originates from a study of CD8 T cells in Susac syndrome. With 6 bases removed from V and 8 bases from J, the gap between germline ends came to 16 bases. The CDR3 runs 13 residues. Germline CDR1 and CDR2: MNHEY and SVGAGI. With random hexamers, about 0.5 to 1 ug RNA was reverse transcribed. TCRdb fed the immunoSEQ multiplex PCR reads into MiXCR, producing one record per CDR3 protein. The sample lists roughly 120,000 distinct CDR3 sequences; roughly 94% were seen once. V and J are TRBV6-5 and TRBJ1-2; unclear D gene. This sequence originates from a human donor with multiple sclerosis. Source material: CD4+ T cells from PBMCs. For the CDR3, the DNA is TGTGCCAGCAGCCCCTACGGTCGGAACGGCTACACCTTC. Its translation is CASSPYGRNGYTF.